What follows are 27 T cell receptor beta chains derived from one specimen sequenced in a study of blood T cell repertoires in COVID-19. Only in-frame clones appear in the TCRdb table, and some are missing; sequencing was by immunoSEQ multiplex PCR. The top ten clones hold around 0.72% of a sample with approximately 210,000 clones, 70% to 90% of them seen once. Sequenced material: peripheral blood. These receptors came from a man aged 35-49 years with acute or convalescent COVID-19.

The rearrangement joins TRBV11-2 to TRBJ2-5; TRBD1 is a possible D gene (6 bases). V was pared by 1 base and J by 4 bases, with 19 bases between. Germline V CDR1 and CDR2: SGHAT, FQNNGV. The CDR3 runs to 17 residues. The CDR3 loop reads CASSLGGRGPKRETQYF. As DNA, the CDR3 is TGTGCCAGCAGCTTAGGGGGGCGAGGGCCTAAACGAGAGACCCAGTACTTC.

The genes are TRBV5-8 and TRBJ1-1; 8 bases are a match to TRBD1. Germline assignment: CDR1 SGHTS and CDR2 YDEGEE. This CDR3 contains 14 residues. Trimming removed 2 bases from V and 1 base from J; junction bases left unmatched: 1. CDR3 coding DNA: TGTGCCAGCAGCTTCGACAGGGGGAACACTGAAGCTTTCTTT. Residues: CASSFDRGNTEAFF. The full variable domain, rest sourced from reference TRBV5-8 and TRBJ1-1, is EAGVTQSPTHLIKTRGQQATLRCSPISGHTSVYWYQQALGLGLQFLLWYDEGEERNRGNFPPRFSGRQFPNYSSELNVNALELEDSALYLCASSFDRGNTEAFFGQGTRLTVV.

The chain recombines TRBV27 with TRBJ2-7; D ambiguous. V lost 7 bases and J 0 bases, leaving 10 bases between the germline ends. Germline V gene sequence: CDR1 MNHEY, CDR2 SMNVEV (reference sequence). The CDR3 spans 13 residues. Written as DNA, the CDR3 is TGTGCCAGCAATCGGCGGAACTCCTACGAGCAGTACTTC. This sequence encodes CASNRRNSYEQYF.

This clone was picked up one time. The chain links TRBV7-6 to TRBJ2-7; tentatively, D is TRBD1 (6 bases). Deletions cut 4 bases from V and 4 bases from J, with 11 bases between. CDR1 is SGHVS, CDR2 FNYEAQ, per germline. The CDR3 contains 13 residues. Here the CDR3 DNA reads TGTGCCAGCAGCTCCTCACAGGGTTACGAGCAGTACTTC. Translation gives CASSSSQGYEQYF.

V gene TRBV9 combines with J gene TRBJ2-6, with TRBD2 matching 9 bases. The length of the CDR3 is 20 residues. With V trimmed by 1 base and J by 0 bases, 11 bases remained unmatched. CDR1 is SGDLS, CDR2 YYNGEE, per germline. Written as DNA, the CDR3 is TGTGCCAGCAGCGTAAGTAGCGGGGGCCCTAGGTACTCTGGGGCCAACGTCCTGACTTTC. Encoded protein: CASSVSSGGPRYSGANVLTF.

This clone was seen just once. CDR3 sequence: CASSLGGSGETQYF. In nucleotides, the CDR3 is TGTGCCAGCAGCTTGGGGGGCTCTGGAGAGACCCAGTACTTC. The chain recombines TRBV5-6 with TRBJ2-5, with a weak D call TRBD1 (5 bases). The CDR3 spans 14 residues. CDR1 is SGHDT and CDR2 is YYEEEE in the germline V gene. V lost 0 bases and J lost 4, with 10 bases in between.

The rearrangement links TRBV3-1 (or the pseudogene TRBV3-2) to TRBJ2-5; 9 positions match TRBD2. This CDR3 is built from 14 residues. Germline values: CDR1 LGHDT, CDR2 YNNKEL (reference sequence). Germline trimming cut 3 bases from V and 5 bases from J; bases unmatched to any gene: 4. This CDR3 reads CASSHSGSSETQYF. In nucleotides, the CDR3 is TGTGCCAGCAGCCATAGCGGGAGCTCGGAGACCCAGTACTTC.

The V gene is TRBV7-9, the J gene TRBJ1-1; TRBD1 agrees at 8 bases. With V trimmed by 0 bases and J by 10 bases, 1 base remained unmatched. The CDR3 consists of 12 residues. Germline V gene lookup returns CDR1 SEHNR and CDR2 FQNEAQ (reference sequence). The CDR3 DNA follows: TGTGCCAGCAGCTTAGCCGACAGGGGAGCTTTCTTT. Translation: CASSLADRGAFF.

The chain employs TRBV6-6 and TRBJ1-1, with D maybe TRBD1 (6 bases). The germline V gene encodes CDR1 MNHNY and CDR2 SVGAGI (reference sequence). The CDR3 is 13 amino acids. With 2 bases removed from V and 6 bases from J, the gap between germline ends came to 10 bases. The CDR3 protein is CASSYVGGPEAFF. In DNA form, the CDR3 reads TGTGCCAGCAGTTACGTTGGGGGCCCTGAAGCTTTCTTT.

The gene calls are TRBV28 and TRBJ1-5; TRBD1 agrees at 7 bases. J gave up 1 base and V 7 bases, and 7 bases lay outside the gene matches. The CDR3 extends over 15 amino acids. Germline V gene data show CDR1 as MDHEN and CDR2 as SYDVKM. For the CDR3, the DNA is TGTGCCAGCACCCCCCAGGGGGTGAGCAATCAGCCCCAGCATTTT. Encoded protein: CASTPQGVSNQPQHF.

The chain recombines TRBV25-1 with TRBJ1-5, with D maybe TRBD1 (6 bases). With 3 bases removed from V and 5 bases from J, the gap between germline ends came to 8 bases. CDR1 and CDR2 (germline): MGHDK, SYGVNS. The CDR3 spans 13 residues. CDR3 sequence reads: CASSEWTDQPQHF. The CDR3 region has the DNA TGTGCCAGCAGTGAGTGGACAGATCAGCCCCAGCATTTT.

In its sample, this clone was seen once. The chain employs TRBV7-3 and TRBJ2-5, with D possibly matching TRBD1 (6 bases). Between the trimmed V and J ends, which lost 5 bases and 5 bases, there was a span of 12 bases. This CDR3 region has 13 residues. Germline V gene lookup returns CDR1 SGHTA and CDR2 FQGTGA. As DNA, the CDR3 is TGTGCCAGCAGCGCAGGGGTCCGGGAGACCCAGTACTTC. Translated, it gives CASSAGVRETQYF.

The genes are TRBV19 and TRBJ2-7; 9 bases are shared with TRBD1. Trimming cost V 3 bases and J 2 bases; bases outside gene matches: 5. Germline assignment: CDR1 LNHDA and CDR2 SQIVND (reference sequence). CDR3 length: 15 residues. CDR3: CASSIGQGPPYEQYF. The CDR3, as DNA: TGTGCCAGTAGTATCGGACAGGGGCCTCCCTACGAGCAGTACTTC.

The rearrangement links TRBV7-2 to TRBJ2-7; 7 bases fit TRBD1. The CDR3 sequence is 15 residues long. Trimming at V came to 4 bases and at J to 3 bases, leaving 9 bases not matched to a gene. CDR1 is SGHTA, CDR2 FQGNSA, per germline. The CDR3, as DNA: TGTGCCAGCAGCTCCCAAACAGGGGCGTACTACGAGCAGTACTTC. Its translation: CASSSQTGAYYEQYF.

Concerning this clone: A read error may account for a junction end that differs from germline. V is TRBV7-7 and J is TRBJ2-5, with 10 bases lining up with TRBD2. This CDR3 is 16 amino acids long. From germline, CDR1 is SSHAT and CDR2 FNYEAQ (reference sequence). As DNA, the CDR3 is TGTGCTAGCAGCCCAGGACTAGCGGAAAACCAAGAGACCCAGTACTTC. It encodes CASSPGLAENQETQYF.

The chain is built from TRBV6-4 and TRBJ1-1; 8 bases are a match to TRBD1. The CDR3 covers 13 residues. The V segment lost 6 bases and the J segment 1 base; nucleotides outside the gene matches: 1. In germline, CDR1 is MRHNA, CDR2 SNTAGT. CDR3 region: CASSGQGNTEAFF. Here the CDR3 DNA reads TGTGCCAGCAGCGGACAGGGGAACACTGAAGCTTTCTTT.

The chain couples TRBV6-2 or TRBV6-3 to TRBJ2-7; D is possibly TRBD2 (6 bases). The CDR3 consists of 15 residues. Germline assignment: CDR1 MNHEY and CDR2 SVGEGT. V was pared by 5 bases and J by 5 bases, with 19 bases between. The CDR3 nucleotides read TGTGCCAGCAGTCCCCAAGGGGACTTCCGGAACGAGCAGTACTTC. It encodes CASSPQGDFRNEQYF.

This clone occurred once. The genes are TRBV27 and TRBJ1-2; a weak D match, TRBD1 (5 bases). V was shortened by 10 bases and J by 8 bases, with 14 bases between the two germline ends. The CDR3 is 11 residues long. Germline CDR1 reads MNHEY; CDR2 reads SMNVEV (reference sequence). CDR3 in DNA: TGTGCCACCAGGAGGGAGGGGGGCTACACCTTC. Translating it yields CATRREGGYTF.

The chain has TRBV19 and TRBJ1-3, with TRBD1 as a possible D gene (5 bases). The germline V and J ends were trimmed by 3 bases and 0 bases, with 15 bases remaining between them. In germline, CDR1 is LNHDA, CDR2 SQIVND (reference sequence). The CDR3 length is 17 residues. The CDR3 DNA follows: TGTGCCAGTAGTATCGCGCCAGGGCGATACTCTGGAAACACCATATATTTT. Protein: CASSIAPGRYSGNTIYF. The full variable domain, in which reference TRBV19 and TRBJ1-3 provide the parts outside the CDR3, is DGGITQSPKYLFRKEGQNVTLSCEQNLNHDAMYWYRQDPGQGLRLIYYSQIVNDFQKGDIAEGYSVSREKKESFPLTVTSAQKNPTAFYLCASSIAPGRYSGNTIYFGEGSWLTVV.

V gene TRBV19 combines with J gene TRBJ2-1; TRBD2 agrees at 13 bases. Germline loops: CDR1 LNHDA, CDR2 SQIVND (reference sequence). The V segment lost 1 base and the J segment 9 bases; nucleotides outside the gene matches: 3. The CDR3 length is 15 residues. This CDR3 is CASSIVGLAGVEQFF. CDR3 sequence (DNA): TGTGCCAGTAGTATAGTTGGACTAGCGGGAGTTGAGCAGTTCTTC.

The CDR3 nucleotides are TGTGCCAGCAGTAAGGACAGGGGCCCGTACACTGAAGCTTTCTTT. Residues: CASSKDRGPYTEAFF. The chain carries TRBV6-5 and TRBJ1-1; 9 bases map to TRBD1. The CDR3 runs to 15 residues. CDR1 is MNHEY and CDR2 is SVGAGI in the germline V gene. Losses at the gene ends were 5 bases for V and 3 bases for J; bases not matched to a gene: 7.

The V gene is TRBV13, the J gene TRBJ2-5; D is unresolved. V was cut by 2 bases and J by 4 bases, with 2 bases left in between. CDR3 length equals 11 residues. From germline, CDR1 is PRHDT and CDR2 FYEKMQ (reference sequence). The CDR3 nucleotides read TGTGCCAGCAGCTTACTAGAGACCCAGTACTTC. Protein sequence: CASSLLETQYF.

The chain couples TRBV28 to TRBJ1-5; D possibly corresponds to TRBD1 (5 bases). Germline lookup yields CDR1 MDHEN and CDR2 SYDVKM. The CDR3 is made up of 14 amino acids. V lost 7 bases to trimming and J lost 9 bases, with 19 bases between them. The CDR3 loop reads CASTRGVLGRPQHF. The CDR3 DNA sequence: TGTGCCAGCACCCGGGGGGTCCTCGGTCGGCCCCAGCATTTT.

The V call is TRBV5-4, the J call TRBJ1-6; D is possibly TRBD1 (5 bases). The CDR3 runs 15 residues. Per germline, CDR1 SGHNT and CDR2 YYREEE (reference sequence). V lost 6 bases and J lost 7, with 17 bases in between. In DNA form, the CDR3 reads TGTGCCAGCACCACCGGGGGGTTCCCGAATTCACCCCTCCACTTT. This sequence encodes CASTTGGFPNSPLHF.

The chain has TRBV28 and TRBJ2-1; the match to TRBD1 covers 10 bases. CDR1 is MDHEN and CDR2 is SYDVKM in the germline V gene. The CDR3 runs to 15 residues. V lost 5 bases, J lost 3 bases, and 4 bases stayed unmatched. CDR3 in amino acids: CASSLTGGHYNEQFF. Written as DNA, the CDR3 is TGTGCCAGCAGTCTGACAGGGGGCCACTACAATGAGCAGTTCTTC.

This rearrangement joins TRBV5-1 to TRBJ2-3; 7 bases agree with TRBD1. Germline lookup yields CDR1 SGHRS and CDR2 YFSETQ. CDR3 size: 15 residues. With 3 bases clipped from V and 4 bases from J, the junction kept 8 bases outside the gene matches. The CDR3 nucleotides read TGCGCCAGCAGCTCGGGACAGCCTTCCTCAGATACGCAGTATTTT. This sequence encodes CASSSGQPSSDTQYF.

The V and J genes are TRBV30 and TRBJ1-5; D possibly corresponds to TRBD1 (6 bases). The CDR3 is 14 residues long. The germline V gene encodes CDR1 GTSNPN and CDR2 SVGIG (reference sequence). V lost 2 bases and J 4 bases, leaving 12 bases between the germline ends. The CDR3 region has the DNA TGTGCCTGGAGTCCGGGGGGCGCAAATCAGCCCCAGCATTTT. Encoded protein: CAWSPGGANQPQHF. Drawing the rest from reference TRBV30 and TRBJ1-5, the complete variable domain is SQTIHQWPATLVQPVGSPLSLECTVEGTSNPNLYWYRQAAGRGLQLLFYSVGIGQISSEVPQNLSASRPQDRQFILSSKKLLLSDSGFYLCAWSPGGANQPQHFGDGTRLSIL.